The 18 T cell receptor beta chains reported below all come from one sample, sequenced in a study of HIV-infected patients and healthy controls. Follow-up blood was drawn about 14 weeks, roughly three months, after antiretroviral therapy began. No cell fractionation was done, so the repertoire covers all unsorted peripheral blood T cells. Alpha and beta constant-region primers primed reverse transcription of around 0.5 ug RNA. Using multiplexing indices, alpha and beta chain libraries were generated apart by chain-specific third strand synthesis. TCRdb itself ran the 5' RACE reads through MiXCR, one entry per CDR3 protein. The repertoire holds several thousand distinct CDR3 sequences, with over 7% as singletons. Specimen: blood, collected during antiretroviral therapy. The origin of the receptors is an adult with HIV infection.

This clonotype was counted ten times or more. This chain uses TRBV27 with TRBJ1-4; D ambiguous. There are 14 residues in the CDR3. V lost 5 bases and J 0 bases, leaving 7 bases between the germline ends. CDR1 is MNHEY and CDR2 is SMNVEV in the germline V gene (reference sequence). The CDR3 reads CASSRSATNEKLFF. The CDR3 nucleotides read TGTGCCAGCAGTCGATCTGCAACTAATGAAAAACTGTTTTTT.

Many counts were recorded for this clonotype. The rearrangement links TRBV6-5 to TRBJ1-1; D not certain. The CDR3 length is 13 residues. The V gene's germline CDR1 is MNHEY and CDR2 SVGAGI. V lost 5 bases, J lost 10 bases, and 17 bases lay in between. The CDR3 here is CASSTRPGMGAFF. In DNA, the CDR3 is TGTGCCAGCAGTACCCGGCCGGGGATGGGAGCTTTCTTT.

In its sample, this clonotype was seen many times. The chain has TRBV5-1 and TRBJ1-1, with D maybe TRBD1 (6 bases). There are 16 residues in the CDR3. Trimming shortened V by 0 bases and J by 0 bases, and 12 bases separated the two germline ends. Germline assignment: CDR1 SGHRS and CDR2 YFSETQ. CDR3 in DNA: TGCGCCAGCAGCTTGGTCCGGAAGGGGGTGAACACTGAAGCTTTCTTT. It encodes CASSLVRKGVNTEAFF.

The genes are TRBV5-5 and TRBJ2-3, with D unresolved. With 4 bases removed from V and 2 bases from J, the gap between germline ends came to 14 bases. Germline CDR1 reads SGHKS; CDR2 reads YYEKEE (reference sequence). The CDR3 contains 15 residues. In DNA form, the CDR3 reads TGTGCCAGCAGCCTCAGCCCCCTAGACACAGATACGCAGTATTTT. Amino acid sequence: CASSLSPLDTDTQYF. Full variable domain (rest looked up from reference TRBV5-5 and TRBJ2-3): DAGVTQSPTHLIKTRGQQVTLRCSPISGHKSVSWYQQVLGQGPQFIFQYYEKEERGRGNFPDRFSARQFPNYSSELNVNALLLGDSALYLCASSLSPLDTDTQYFGPGTRLTVL.

Within the sample, this clonotype is medium-sized. The chain employs TRBV7-8 and TRBJ2-1; tentative D call: TRBD2 (7 bases). Germline V CDR1 and CDR2: SGHVS, FQNEAQ. The CDR3 runs 17 residues. V was shortened by 2 bases and J by 7 bases, with 21 bases between the two germline ends. CDR3 residues: CASSLLTPGRGLNEQFF. The CDR3, as DNA: TGTGCCAGCAGCTTACTGACCCCCGGGCGGGGGCTTAATGAGCAGTTCTTC.

This clonotype was counted at least ten times. This chain connects TRBV7-2 to TRBJ1-1, with 9 positions matching TRBD1. With V trimmed by 4 bases and J by 5 bases, 8 bases remained unmatched. CDR1 and CDR2 from the germline V gene are SGHTA and FQGNSA. The CDR3 sequence is 15 residues long. The chain's CDR3 is CASSWDRVIATEAFF. The DNA for the CDR3 is TGTGCCAGCAGCTGGGACAGGGTAATTGCGACTGAAGCTTTCTTT. Based on the CDR3 plus reference TRBV7-2 and TRBJ1-1, the full variable domain is GAGVSQSPSNKVTEKGKDVELRCDPISGHTALYWYRQSLGQGLEFLIYFQGNSAPDKSGLPSDRFSAERTGGSVSTLTIQRTQQEDSAVYLCASSWDRVIATEAFFGQGTRLTVV.

Many counts were recorded for this clonotype. J is TRBJ2-5 and V is TRBV27; D possibly corresponds to TRBD2 (6 bases). This CDR3 has 15 amino acids. CDR1 and CDR2 from the germline V gene are MNHEY and SMNVEV (reference sequence). V shed 7 bases and J shed 5 bases, with 20 bases lying between them. CDR3 sequence: CASKTLAVLGETQYF. CDR3 DNA: TGTGCCAGCAAAACGTTAGCGGTCCTCGGGGAGACCCAGTACTTC.

This clonotype was detected many times. J is TRBJ2-2 and V is TRBV4-3; 11 bases map to TRBD1. This CDR3 comprises 18 residues. The trim removed 1 base at V and 0 bases at J, leaving 4 bases unmatched. Germline V gives CDR1 LGHNA, CDR2 YSLEER. The CDR3 sequence: CASSQGTGGVTNTGELFF. CDR3 DNA: TGCGCCAGCAGCCAAGGGACAGGGGGCGTAACGAACACCGGGGAGCTGTTTTTT.

The table lists this clonotype with many counts. The rearrangement joins TRBV7-2 to TRBJ2-5; TRBD1 or TRBD2 may be the D gene (6 bases each). The V end was cut by 4 bases, the J end by 1 base, with 13 bases between. The germline V gene encodes CDR1 SGHTA and CDR2 FQGNSA. The CDR3 contains 15 residues. The CDR3: CASSSRGAPQETQYF. DNA for the CDR3: TGTGCCAGCAGCTCGAGGGGGGCACCCCAAGAGACCCAGTACTTC.

This clonotype was seen more than once but under ten times. V gene TRBV29-1 combines with J gene TRBJ2-7; 8 bases agree with TRBD2. CDR3 length equals 14 residues. With V trimmed by 3 bases and J by 3 bases, 7 bases remained unmatched. The germline V gene encodes CDR1 SQVTM and CDR2 ANQGSEA. The CDR3 coding sequence is TGCAGCGTTGATGAACGGGGGGGGGGCTACGAGCAGTACTTC. It translates to CSVDERGGGYEQYF.

This clonotype is labeled medium-sized. This chain uses TRBV20-1 with TRBJ1-2; maybe TRBD1 (6 bases). Germline V gives CDR1 DFQATT, CDR2 SNEGSKA (reference sequence). The CDR3 runs 14 residues. Trimming took 6 bases from V and 0 from J, leaving 14 bases between them. The CDR3 DNA follows: TGCAGTGCGAACCGGGACACGTCTAACTATGGCTACACCTTC. Amino acids: CSANRDTSNYGYTF.

The table lists this clonotype with many counts. The gene calls are TRBV29-1 and TRBJ1-2; D is unclear. The CDR3 loop spans 15 amino acids. Germline assignment: CDR1 SQVTM and CDR2 ANQGSEA. With 1 base removed from V and 0 bases from J, the gap between germline ends came to 12 bases. The CDR3, as DNA: TGCAGCGTTGAAGGTATCGGGCGGACTAACTATGGCTACACCTTC. It specifies CSVEGIGRTNYGYTF.

This clonotype occurred many times. The chain couples TRBV12-3 or TRBV12-4 to TRBJ1-5, with a tentative D call TRBD1 (6 bases). Trimming shortened V by 6 bases and J by 7 bases, and 16 bases separated the two germline ends. The CDR3 is 14 residues long. The CDR3 reads CASSLTGARQPQHF. The CDR3 DNA sequence: TGTGCCAGCAGCCTAACGGGGGCCAGGCAGCCCCAGCATTTT.

This clonotype was found a few times. The chain recombines TRBV5-4 with TRBJ1-2; a possible D gene is TRBD1 (5 bases). The germline V gene has CDR1 SGHNT and CDR2 YYREEE (reference sequence). V dropped 4 bases and J dropped 8 bases, with 15 bases sitting between them. The CDR3 has 13 amino acids. CDR3 DNA: TGTGCCAGCAGCCGGACAAGCCATAGCGGCTACACCTTC. Protein product: CASSRTSHSGYTF.

This clonotype was found many times. The chain uses TRBV12-3 or TRBV12-4 and TRBJ1-2; TRBD1 aligns across 8 bases. The CDR3 is 12 residues long. Trimming at V came to 4 bases and at J to 8 bases, leaving 3 bases not matched to a gene. Here the CDR3 reads CASSYTGGGYTF. As DNA, the CDR3 is TGTGCCAGCAGTTACACAGGGGGAGGCTACACCTTC.

The table lists this clonotype with many counts. The chain uses TRBV7-2 and TRBJ2-3; 7 bases line up with TRBD2. The CDR3 contains 17 residues. Germline CDR1 SGHTA, CDR2 FQGNSA. V lost 5 bases, J lost 0 bases, and 11 bases stayed unmatched. CDR3 DNA: TGTGCCAGCAGCGGCCTCGCACTAGCGACGAGCACAGATACGCAGTATTTT. It translates to CASSGLALATSTDTQYF.

This clonotype was seen ten or more times. CDR3 DNA sequence: TGCAGCATGTTCGACAGGGTTGGTGAAGCTTTCTTT. It encodes CSMFDRVGEAFF. The chain uses TRBV29-1 and TRBJ1-1; 7 nucleotides agree with TRBD1. There are 12 residues in the CDR3. CDR1 is SQVTM and CDR2 is ANQGSEA in the germline V gene. J lost 7 bases, V lost 8 bases, and 10 bases had no gene match.

This clonotype is labeled medium-sized (0.01 to 0.1%). V usage is TRBV29-1 and J usage is TRBJ2-3; D remains unclear. Between the trimmed V and J ends, which lost 5 bases and 0 bases, there was a span of 21 bases. Germline V gives CDR1 SQVTM, CDR2 ANQGSEA. The CDR3 has 17 residues. The CDR3 sequence is CSVHSILRRSSTDTQYF. CDR3 nucleotides: TGCAGCGTTCATTCAATCCTCCGAAGATCTAGCACAGATACGCAGTATTTT.